Listed below are T cell receptor beta chains from one sample, sequenced in a study of blood T cells in healthy people across ages. Each CDR3 protein is one row after TCRdb ran MiXCR on the 5' RACE reads. The repertoire holds hundreds of thousands of distinct CDR3 sequences, with 44% as singletons. Specimen: blood. The receptors here all came from a man aged 55 to 69 in good health. Each CDR3 is given with its conserved first and last residue. D genes are given only for firm matches. Clone size appears in some rows only: once, few, many, or a class for an expanded clone.

j_call v_call d_call clone_size cdr3_nt cdr3_aa
TRBJ2-2 TRBV6-4 TRBD2 few TGTGCCAGGCCACTAGCGGGGACGGATAACACCGGGGAGCTGTTTTTT CARPLAGTDNTGELFF
TRBJ2-5 TRBV9 . many TGTGCCAGCAGCCCCCGTGGGGGCCAAGAGACCCAGTACTTC CASSPRGGQETQYF
TRBJ2-5 TRBV29-1 TRBD2 . TGCAGCGTTGGCGGGGGGGCTGTCGGAGAGACCCAGTACTTC CSVGGGAVGETQYF
TRBJ1-5 TRBV6-5 TRBD1 . TGTGCCAGCAGCCGAACTTACAGGGGTGATCAGCCCCAGCATTTT CASSRTYRGDQPQHF
TRBJ2-5 TRBV2 TRBD2 few TGTGCCAGCAGGACCCCTAGCGGGGGGGCCGATGAGACCCAGTACTTC CASRTPSGGADETQYF
TRBJ1-5 TRBV7-9 . few TGTGCCAGCAGCTTAGGTGGCACCAGCAATCAGCCCCAGCATTTT CASSLGGTSNQPQHF
TRBJ1-2 TRBV10-3 . many TGTGCCATCAGTGAATCGGCTAACTATGGCTACACCTTC CAISESANYGYTF
TRBJ1-2 TRBV2 . . TGTGCCAGCAGAGAGGGACGCCAGCCCTATGGCTACACCTTC CASREGRQPYGYTF
TRBJ2-1 TRBV7-8 . . TGTGCCAGCAGCCCTAGCCCGGGTTGGTTCAATGAGCAGTTCTTC CASSPSPGWFNEQFF
TRBJ1-2 TRBV28 . . TGTGCCAGCAGTTTAGGTACGGGAGGGGGGCACGGCTATGGCTACACCTTC CASSLGTGGGHGYGYTF
TRBJ1-5 TRBV4-3 . . TGCGCCAGCAGCCAAGAAGCCCAGGTGGATCAGCCCCAGCATTTT CASSQEAQVDQPQHF
TRBJ2-1 TRBV12-3/TRBV12-4 TRBD2 . TGTGCCAGCAGTTTAGAGGTAGCGGGGGCGGAGGAGCAGTTCTTC CASSLEVAGAEEQFF
TRBJ1-1 TRBV4-3 . . TGCGCCAGCAGCCAATATGAGAACACTGAAGCTTTCTTT CASSQYENTEAFF
TRBJ1-1 TRBV29-1 . . TGCAGCGTGAGTGACCGGGAAAACACTGAAGCTTTCTTT CSVSDRENTEAFF
TRBJ1-4 TRBV12-3/TRBV12-4 . . TGTGCCAGCAGTTTTTTCCGTCCGGGGGCAACTAATGAAAAACTGTTTTTT CASSFFRPGATNEKLFF
TRBJ1-1 TRBV5-1 . few TGCGCCAGCAGCTTGGCCTGGGACACCACGAACACTGAAGCTTTCTTT CASSLAWDTTNTEAFF
TRBJ1-1 TRBV6-1 TRBD1 once TGTGCCAGCAGTCCTTGGGGACAGGGGGCGAGCGGAGCTTTCTTT CASSPWGQGASGAFF
TRBJ2-3 TRBV9 . . TGTGCCAGCAGCGTAGAGGTCGGGAGAGCTAGCACAGATACGCAGTATTTT CASSVEVGRASTDTQYF
TRBJ2-7 TRBV6-2/TRBV6-3 TRBD1 few TGTGCCAGCAGCAGGACAGGGGGCGCGGACGAGCAGTACTTC CASSRTGGADEQYF
TRBJ1-6 TRBV7-2 . . TGTGCCAGCAGCCCCCCCACGTATAATTCACCCCTCCACTTT CASSPPTYNSPLHF
TRBJ2-7 TRBV7-2 . . TGTGCCAGCAAACCTCGGGGTAGCGGAACCTACGAGCAGTACTTC CASKPRGSGTYEQYF
TRBJ1-5 TRBV25-1 . few TGTGCCAGCAGTGGCAGGGATCAGCCCCAGCATTTT CASSGRDQPQHF
TRBJ2-5 TRBV12-3/TRBV12-4 . . TGTGCCAGCAGTTTAAACTTCCCCCAAGAGACCCAGTACTTC CASSLNFPQETQYF
TRBJ2-2 TRBV6-5 . . TGTGCCAGCAGTTACTCGCTTGGGGCCGGCGGGGAGCTGTTTTTT CASSYSLGAGGELFF
TRBJ2-7 TRBV7-2 . few TGTGCCAGCAGCTTACGCCTGGAATCCTACGAGCAGTACTTC CASSLRLESYEQYF
TRBJ2-7 TRBV6-2/TRBV6-3 . few TGTGCCAGCCAGTGGGGAGATACCTACGAGCAGTACTTC CASQWGDTYEQYF